This is a list of T cell receptor beta chains from one sample in a study of radiotherapy plus CTLA-4 blockade in lung cancer. Sequencing used immunoSEQ multiplex PCR; TCRdb keeps in-frame clones, though not all of them. The table lists over 50,000 clones, more than 65% of them singletons. The sample was peripheral blood, taken from a patient treated with radiotherapy plus ipilimumab. These receptors all stem from a human donor with non-small cell lung cancer who had a partial response to radiotherapy plus ipilimumab. Both conserved end residues are part of each CDR3. Each record gives: clone size, V gene, J gene, D gene, CDR3 protein, CDR3 DNA. A D gene is named only where the DNA matches it firmly. Clone size is stated in some rows and not others, as once, few, many or a class when expanded.

once,TRBV9,TRBJ1-2,NA,CASSVAGGVEGYTF,TGTGCCAGCAGCGTAGCTGGGGGCGTCGAGGGCTACACCTTC
NA,TRBV6-1,TRBJ1-2,NA,CASSEGGRGHYGYTF,TGTGCCAGCAGTGAAGGTGGCCGCGGCCACTATGGCTACACCTTC
NA,TRBV5-6,TRBJ1-4,TRBD1,CASSLGGQKGNEKLFF,TGTGCCAGCAGCTTGGGGGGACAGAAGGGGAATGAAAAACTGTTTTTT
NA,TRBV5-8,TRBJ1-1,NA,CASSLAGWGNTEAFF,TGTGCCAGCAGCTTGGCGGGTTGGGGCAACACTGAAGCTTTCTTT
NA,TRBV19,TRBJ2-2,NA,CASSIARGTGELFF,TGTGCCAGTAGTATAGCTCGGGGGACCGGGGAGCTGTTTTTT
NA,TRBV6-1,TRBJ2-2,NA,CASSARAGMSTGELFF,TGTGCCAGCAGTGCTAGAGCAGGGATGTCCACCGGGGAGCTGTTTTTT
NA,TRBV7-3,TRBJ1-6,NA,CASRLDSTNSPLHF,TGTGCCAGCAGACTCGACAGCACTAATTCACCCCTCCACTTT
NA,TRBV5-6,TRBJ1-1,NA,CASSLDSREGAFF,TGTGCCAGCAGCTTGGATTCGCGGGAGGGCGCTTTCTTT
few,TRBV30,TRBJ2-1,TRBD2,CAWSRGGSSYNEQFF,TGTGCCTGGAGCCGCGGGGGGAGCTCCTACAATGAGCAGTTCTTC
NA,TRBV9,TRBJ2-3,NA,CASSVVGAADTQYF,TGTGCCAGCAGCGTAGTAGGGGCTGCAGATACGCAGTATTTT